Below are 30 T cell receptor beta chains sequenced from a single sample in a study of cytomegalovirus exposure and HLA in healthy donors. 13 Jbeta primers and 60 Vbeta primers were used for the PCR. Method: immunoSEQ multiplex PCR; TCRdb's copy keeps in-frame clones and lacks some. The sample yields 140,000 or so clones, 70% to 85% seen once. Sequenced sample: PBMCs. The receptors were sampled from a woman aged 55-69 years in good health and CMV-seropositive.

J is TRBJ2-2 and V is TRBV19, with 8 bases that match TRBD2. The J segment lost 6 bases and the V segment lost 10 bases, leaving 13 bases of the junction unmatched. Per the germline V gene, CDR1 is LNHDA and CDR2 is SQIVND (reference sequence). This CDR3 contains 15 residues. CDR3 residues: CATHSRTSKAGELFF. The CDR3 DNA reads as TGTGCCACTCATTCACGGACTAGCAAGGCCGGGGAGCTGTTTTTT.

This CDR3 is CASSNRGGRGYTF. CDR3 coding DNA: TGTGCCAGTAGCAACAGGGGCGGAAGGGGCTACACCTTC. The rearrangement uses TRBV19 and TRBJ1-2; the match to TRBD1 covers 7 bases. Looked up from germline, CDR1 is LNHDA and CDR2 is SQIVND (reference sequence). The junction had 9 bases not matched to a gene; V was cut back by 6 bases and J by 8 bases. The CDR3 spans 13 residues.

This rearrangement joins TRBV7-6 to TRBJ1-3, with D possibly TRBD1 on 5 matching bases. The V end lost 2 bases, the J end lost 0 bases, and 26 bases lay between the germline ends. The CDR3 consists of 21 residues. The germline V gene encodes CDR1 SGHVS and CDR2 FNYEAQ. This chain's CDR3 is CASSLLLRTSSRGDSGNTIYF. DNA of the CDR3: TGTGCCAGCAGCTTACTCCTAAGGACATCCTCCCGGGGGGACTCTGGAAACACCATATATTTT.

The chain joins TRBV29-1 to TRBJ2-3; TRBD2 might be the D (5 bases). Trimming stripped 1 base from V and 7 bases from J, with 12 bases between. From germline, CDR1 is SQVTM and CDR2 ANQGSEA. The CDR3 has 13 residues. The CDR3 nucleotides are TGCAGCGTTGAAGCATTCGGACTTTATACGCAGTATTTT. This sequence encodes CSVEAFGLYTQYF.

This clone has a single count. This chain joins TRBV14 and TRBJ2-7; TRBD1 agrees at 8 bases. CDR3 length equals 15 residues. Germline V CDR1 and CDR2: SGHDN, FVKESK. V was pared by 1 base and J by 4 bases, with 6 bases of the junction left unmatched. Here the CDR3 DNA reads TGTGCCAGCAGCCAAGGGACAGGGCCTCTTTACGAGCAGTACTTC. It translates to CASSQGTGPLYEQYF.

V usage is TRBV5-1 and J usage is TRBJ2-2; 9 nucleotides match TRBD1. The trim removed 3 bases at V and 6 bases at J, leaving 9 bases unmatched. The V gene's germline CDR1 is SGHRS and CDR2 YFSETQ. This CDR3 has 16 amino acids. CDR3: CASSSTGGLGAGELFF. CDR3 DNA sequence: TGCGCCAGCAGCTCAACAGGGGGCCTGGGAGCCGGGGAGCTGTTTTTT.

The CDR3 nucleotides are TGTGCCAGCAGTTTATATTCTACAGGGGAAAGGGCAACTGAAGCTTTCTTT. Its translation is CASSLYSTGERATEAFF. This chain links TRBV27 with TRBJ1-1, with TRBD1 matching over 7 bases. Germline CDR1 and CDR2: MNHEY and SMNVEV (reference sequence). This CDR3 is 17 amino acids long. V shed 1 base and J 5 bases; nucleotides not matched to a gene: 13.

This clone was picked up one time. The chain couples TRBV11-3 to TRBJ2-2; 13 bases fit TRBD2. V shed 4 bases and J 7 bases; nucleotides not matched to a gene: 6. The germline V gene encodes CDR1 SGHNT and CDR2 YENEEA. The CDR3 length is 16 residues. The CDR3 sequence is CASSSRTSGRDGELFF. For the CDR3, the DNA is TGTGCCAGCAGCTCCCGGACTAGCGGGAGAGACGGGGAGCTGTTTTTT. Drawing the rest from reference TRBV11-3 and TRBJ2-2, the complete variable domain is EAGVVQSPRYKIIEKKQPVAFWCNPISGHNTLYWYLQNLGQGPELLIRYENEEAVDDSQLPKDRFSAERLKGVDSTLKIQPAELGDSAVYLCASSSRTSGRDGELFFGEGSRLTVL.

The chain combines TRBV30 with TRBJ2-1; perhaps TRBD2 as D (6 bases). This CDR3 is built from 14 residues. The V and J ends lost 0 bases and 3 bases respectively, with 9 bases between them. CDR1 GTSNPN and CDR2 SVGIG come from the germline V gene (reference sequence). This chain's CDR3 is CAWSVTGVYNEQFF. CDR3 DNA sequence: TGTGCCTGGAGTGTAACGGGGGTCTACAATGAGCAGTTCTTC.

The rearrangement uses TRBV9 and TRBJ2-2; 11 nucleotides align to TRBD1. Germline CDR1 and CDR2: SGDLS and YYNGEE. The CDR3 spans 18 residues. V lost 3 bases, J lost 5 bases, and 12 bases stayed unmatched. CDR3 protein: CASSARDRGVRRTGELFF. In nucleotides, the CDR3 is TGTGCCAGCAGCGCCCGGGACAGGGGGGTACGGAGGACCGGGGAGCTGTTTTTT.

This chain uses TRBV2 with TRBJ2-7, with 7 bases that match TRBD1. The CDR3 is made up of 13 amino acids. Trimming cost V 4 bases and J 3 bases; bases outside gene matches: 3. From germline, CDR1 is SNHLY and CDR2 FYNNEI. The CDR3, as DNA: TGTGCCAGCAGTGTCAACAGGGGCTACGAGCAGTACTTC. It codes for CASSVNRGYEQYF.

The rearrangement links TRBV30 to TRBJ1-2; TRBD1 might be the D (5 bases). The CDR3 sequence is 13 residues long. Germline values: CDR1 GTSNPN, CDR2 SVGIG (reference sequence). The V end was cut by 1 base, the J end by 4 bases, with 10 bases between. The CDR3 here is CAWSEGAIYGYTF. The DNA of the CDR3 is TGTGCCTGGAGTGAAGGGGCGATCTATGGCTACACCTTC. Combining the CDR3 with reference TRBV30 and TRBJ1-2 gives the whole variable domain SQTIHQWPATLVQPVGSPLSLECTVEGTSNPNLYWYRQAAGRGLQLLFYSVGIGQISSEVPQNLSASRPQDRQFILSSKKLLLSDSGFYLCAWSEGAIYGYTFGSGTRLTVV.

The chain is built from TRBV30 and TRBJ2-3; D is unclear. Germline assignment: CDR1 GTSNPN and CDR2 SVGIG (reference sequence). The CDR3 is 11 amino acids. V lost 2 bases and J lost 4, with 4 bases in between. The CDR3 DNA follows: TGTGCCTGGAGTACTGCAGATACGCAGTATTTT. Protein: CAWSTADTQYF.

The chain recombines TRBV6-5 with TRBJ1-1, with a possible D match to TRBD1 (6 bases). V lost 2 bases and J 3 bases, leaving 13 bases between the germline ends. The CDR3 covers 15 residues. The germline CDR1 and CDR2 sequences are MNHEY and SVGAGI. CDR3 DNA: TGTGCCAGCAGTTACGGGCAGGGGACGGACACTGAAGCTTTCTTT. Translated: CASSYGQGTDTEAFF.

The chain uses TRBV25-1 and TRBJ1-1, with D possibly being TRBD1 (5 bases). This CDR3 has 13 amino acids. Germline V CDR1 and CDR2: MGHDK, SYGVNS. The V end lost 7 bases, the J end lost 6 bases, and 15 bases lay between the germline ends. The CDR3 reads CASKEGQVSEAFF. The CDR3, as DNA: TGTGCCAGCAAGGAGGGGCAAGTCTCTGAAGCTTTCTTT.

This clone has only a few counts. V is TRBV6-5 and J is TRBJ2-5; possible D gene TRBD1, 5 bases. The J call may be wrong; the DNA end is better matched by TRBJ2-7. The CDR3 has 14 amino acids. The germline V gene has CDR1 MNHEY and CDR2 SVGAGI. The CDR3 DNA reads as TGTGCCAGCAGTCCGGACACCACTACCTACGAGCAGTACTTC. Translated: CASSPDTTTYEQYF.

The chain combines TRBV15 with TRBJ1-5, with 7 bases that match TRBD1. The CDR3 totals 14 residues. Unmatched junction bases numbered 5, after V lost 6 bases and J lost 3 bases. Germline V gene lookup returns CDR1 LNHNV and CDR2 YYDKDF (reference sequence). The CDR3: CATRGQRVNQPQHF. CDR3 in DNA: TGTGCCACCAGGGGACAGAGGGTCAATCAGCCCCAGCATTTT. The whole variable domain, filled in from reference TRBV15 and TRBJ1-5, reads DAMVIQNPRYQVTQFGKPVTLSCSQTLNHNVMYWYQQKSSQAPKLLFHYYDKDFNNEADTPDNFQSRRPNTSFCFLDIRSPGLGDTAMYLCATRGQRVNQPQHFGDGTRLSIL.

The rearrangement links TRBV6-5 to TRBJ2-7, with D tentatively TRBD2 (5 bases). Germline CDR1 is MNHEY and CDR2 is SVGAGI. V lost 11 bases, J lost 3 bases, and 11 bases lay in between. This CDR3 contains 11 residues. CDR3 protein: CAAKGVYEQYF. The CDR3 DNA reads TGTGCCGCCAAGGGAGTCTACGAGCAGTACTTC.

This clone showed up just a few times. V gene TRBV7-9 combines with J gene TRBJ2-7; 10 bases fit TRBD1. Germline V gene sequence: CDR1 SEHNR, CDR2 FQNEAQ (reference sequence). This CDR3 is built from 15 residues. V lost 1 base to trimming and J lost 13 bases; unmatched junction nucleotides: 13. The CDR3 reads CASSLGYGTGESLYF. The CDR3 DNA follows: TGTGCCAGCAGCTTAGGTTACGGGACAGGGGAATCGCTTTACTTC.

CDR3 nucleotide sequence: TGCGCCAGCAGTGAGATCAGGTTAACTGGCGGCTACACCTTC. Encoded protein: CASSEIRLTGGYTF. This rearrangement joins TRBV10-2 to TRBJ1-2; D is unresolved. Germline CDR1 WSHSY, CDR2 SAAADI. The CDR3 contains 14 residues. Trimming pared 2 bases from V and 8 bases from J, leaving 15 bases between.

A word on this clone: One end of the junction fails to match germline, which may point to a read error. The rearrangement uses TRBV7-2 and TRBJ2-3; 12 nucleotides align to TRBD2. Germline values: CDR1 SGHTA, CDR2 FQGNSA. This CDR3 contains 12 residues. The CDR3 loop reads CASSPRLAGALF. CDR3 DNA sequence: TGTGCCAGCAGCCCGAGACTAGCGGGAGCTCTATTT.

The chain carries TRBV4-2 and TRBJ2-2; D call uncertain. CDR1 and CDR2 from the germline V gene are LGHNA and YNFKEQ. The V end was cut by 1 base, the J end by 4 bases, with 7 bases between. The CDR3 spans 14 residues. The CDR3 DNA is TGTGCCAGCAGCCAAGTAACGAGCACCGGGGAGCTGTTTTTT. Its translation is CASSQVTSTGELFF.

The CDR3: CASSQDPFNYEQYF. In DNA, the CDR3 is TGCGCCAGCAGCCAAGATCCCTTTAACTACGAGCAGTACTTC. The chain couples TRBV4-1 to TRBJ2-7; D is undetermined. Trimming left V 0 bases short and J 3 bases short, with 9 bases between. Germline V gene lookup returns CDR1 MGHRA and CDR2 YSYEKL. The CDR3 is 14 residues long.

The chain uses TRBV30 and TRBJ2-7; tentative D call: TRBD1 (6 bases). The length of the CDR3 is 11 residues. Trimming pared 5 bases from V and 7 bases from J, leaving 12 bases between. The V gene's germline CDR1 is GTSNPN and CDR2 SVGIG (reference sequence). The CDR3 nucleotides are TGTGCCTGGGCAACAGGGTGGGAGCAGTACTTC. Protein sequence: CAWATGWEQYF.

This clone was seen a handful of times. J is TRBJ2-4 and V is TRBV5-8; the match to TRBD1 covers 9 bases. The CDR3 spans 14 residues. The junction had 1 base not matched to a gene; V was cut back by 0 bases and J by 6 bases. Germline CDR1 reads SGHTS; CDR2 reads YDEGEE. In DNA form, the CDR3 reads TGTGCCAGCAGCTTGGACAGGGGGCGAAACATTCAGTACTTC. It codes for CASSLDRGRNIQYF.

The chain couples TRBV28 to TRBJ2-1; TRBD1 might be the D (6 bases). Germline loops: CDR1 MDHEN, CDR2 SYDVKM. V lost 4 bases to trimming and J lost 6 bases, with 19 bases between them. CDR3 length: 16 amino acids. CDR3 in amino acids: CASSSPLQGPGNEQFF. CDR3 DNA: TGTGCCAGCAGTTCCCCATTACAGGGCCCAGGCAATGAGCAGTTCTTC.

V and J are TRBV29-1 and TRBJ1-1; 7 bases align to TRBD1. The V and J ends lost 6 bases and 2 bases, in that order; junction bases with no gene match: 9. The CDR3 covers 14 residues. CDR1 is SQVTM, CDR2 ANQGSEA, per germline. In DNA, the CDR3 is TGCAGCGTAAAAAACCGGGACAGCAACACTGAAGCTTTCTTT. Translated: CSVKNRDSNTEAFF.

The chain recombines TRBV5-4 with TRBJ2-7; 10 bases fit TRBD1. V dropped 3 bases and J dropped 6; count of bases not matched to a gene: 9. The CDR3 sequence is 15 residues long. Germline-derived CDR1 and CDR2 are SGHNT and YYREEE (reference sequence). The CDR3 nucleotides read TGTGCCAGCAGCTCCCGTGGGACAGGGGATTCCGAGCAGTACTTC. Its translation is CASSSRGTGDSEQYF.

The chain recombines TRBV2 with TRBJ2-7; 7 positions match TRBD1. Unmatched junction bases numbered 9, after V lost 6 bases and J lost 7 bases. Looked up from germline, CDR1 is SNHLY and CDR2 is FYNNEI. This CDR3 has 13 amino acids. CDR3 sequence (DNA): TGTGCCAGCAGAGCAGGACAGGCCGAGGAGCAGTACTTC. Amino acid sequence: CASRAGQAEEQYF.

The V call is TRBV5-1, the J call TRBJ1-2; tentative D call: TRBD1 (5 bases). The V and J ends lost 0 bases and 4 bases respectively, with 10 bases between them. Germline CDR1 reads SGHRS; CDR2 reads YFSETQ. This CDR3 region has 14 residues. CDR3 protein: CASSLGAGGYGYTF. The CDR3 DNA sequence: TGCGCCAGCAGCTTGGGAGCGGGGGGCTATGGCTACACCTTC.